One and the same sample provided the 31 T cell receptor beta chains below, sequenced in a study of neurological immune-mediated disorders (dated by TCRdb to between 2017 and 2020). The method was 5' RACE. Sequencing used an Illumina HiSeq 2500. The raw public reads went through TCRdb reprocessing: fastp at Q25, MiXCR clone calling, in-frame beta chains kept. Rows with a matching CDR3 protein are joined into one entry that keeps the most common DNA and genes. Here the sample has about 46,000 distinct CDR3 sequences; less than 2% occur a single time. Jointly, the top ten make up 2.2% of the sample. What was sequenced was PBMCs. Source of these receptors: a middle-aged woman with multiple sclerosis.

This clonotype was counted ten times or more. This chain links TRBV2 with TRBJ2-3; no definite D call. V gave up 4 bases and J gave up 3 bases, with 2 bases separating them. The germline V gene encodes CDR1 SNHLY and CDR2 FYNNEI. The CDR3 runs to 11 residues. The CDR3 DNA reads TGTGCCAGCAGTGTTACAGATACGCAGTATTTT. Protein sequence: CASSVTDTQYF.

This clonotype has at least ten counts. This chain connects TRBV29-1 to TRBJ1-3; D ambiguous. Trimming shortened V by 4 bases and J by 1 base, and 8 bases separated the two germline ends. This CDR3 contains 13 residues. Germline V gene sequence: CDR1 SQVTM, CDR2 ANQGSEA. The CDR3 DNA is TGCAGCGTTGGGGTCGGATCTGGAAACACCATATATTTT. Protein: CSVGVGSGNTIYF.

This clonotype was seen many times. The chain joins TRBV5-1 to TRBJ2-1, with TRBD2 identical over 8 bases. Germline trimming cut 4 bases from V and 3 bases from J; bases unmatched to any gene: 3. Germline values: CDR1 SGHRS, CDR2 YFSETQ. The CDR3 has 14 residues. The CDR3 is CASSQSGGYNEQFF. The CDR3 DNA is TGCGCCAGCAGCCAAAGCGGGGGCTACAATGAGCAGTTCTTC.

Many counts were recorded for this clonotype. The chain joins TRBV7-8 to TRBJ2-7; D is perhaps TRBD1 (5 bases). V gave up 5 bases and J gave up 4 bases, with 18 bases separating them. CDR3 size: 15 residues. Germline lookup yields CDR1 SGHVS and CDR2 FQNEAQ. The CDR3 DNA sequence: TGTGCCAGCAGCCTGGCGCAGGGAAGGGTTTACGAGCAGTACTTC. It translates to CASSLAQGRVYEQYF.

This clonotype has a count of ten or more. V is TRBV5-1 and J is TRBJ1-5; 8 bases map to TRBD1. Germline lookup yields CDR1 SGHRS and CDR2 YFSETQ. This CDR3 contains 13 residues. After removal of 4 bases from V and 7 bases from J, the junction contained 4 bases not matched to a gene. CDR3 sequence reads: CASSLDRDQPQHF. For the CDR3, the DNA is TGCGCCAGCAGCCTGGACAGGGACCAGCCCCAGCATTTT.

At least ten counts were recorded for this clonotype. CDR3 sequence reads: CSARDPGADTEAFF. CDR3 DNA sequence: TGCAGTGCTAGAGATCCAGGGGCCGACACTGAAGCTTTCTTT. This chain links TRBV20-1 with TRBJ1-1, with D tentatively TRBD1 (6 bases). CDR3 length: 14 amino acids. Trimming removed 0 bases from V and 3 bases from J, with 11 bases in between. Germline V gives CDR1 DFQATT, CDR2 SNEGSKA (reference sequence).

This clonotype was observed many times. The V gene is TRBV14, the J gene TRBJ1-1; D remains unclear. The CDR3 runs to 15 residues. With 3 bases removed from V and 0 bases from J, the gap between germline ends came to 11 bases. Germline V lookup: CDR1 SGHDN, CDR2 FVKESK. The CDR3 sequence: CASSQGFGVNTEAFF. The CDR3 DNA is TGTGCCAGCAGCCAGGGGTTCGGGGTGAACACTGAAGCTTTCTTT.

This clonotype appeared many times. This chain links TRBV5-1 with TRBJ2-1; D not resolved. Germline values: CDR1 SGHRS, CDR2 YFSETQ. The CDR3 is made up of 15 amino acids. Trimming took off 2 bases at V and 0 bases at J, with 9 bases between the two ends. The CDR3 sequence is CASSFRQASYNEQFF. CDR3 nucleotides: TGCGCCAGCAGCTTTCGCCAGGCCTCCTACAATGAGCAGTTCTTC.

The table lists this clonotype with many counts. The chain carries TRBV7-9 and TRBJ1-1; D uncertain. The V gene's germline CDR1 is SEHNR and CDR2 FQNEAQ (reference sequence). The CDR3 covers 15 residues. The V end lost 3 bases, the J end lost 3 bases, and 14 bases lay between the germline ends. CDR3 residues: CASSFRRGPDTEAFF. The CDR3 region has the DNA TGTGCCAGCAGCTTTAGACGGGGTCCGGACACTGAAGCTTTCTTT. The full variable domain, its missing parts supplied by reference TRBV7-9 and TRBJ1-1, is DTGVSQNPRHKITKRGQNVTFRCDPISEHNRLYWYRQTLGQGPEFLTYFQNEAQLEKSRLLSDRFSAERPKGSFSTLEIQRTEQGDSAMYLCASSFRRGPDTEAFFGQGTRLTVV.

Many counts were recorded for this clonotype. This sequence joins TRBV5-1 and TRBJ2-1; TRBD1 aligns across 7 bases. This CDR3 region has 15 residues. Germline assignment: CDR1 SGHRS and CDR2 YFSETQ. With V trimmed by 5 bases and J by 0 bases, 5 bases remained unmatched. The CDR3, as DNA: TGCGCCAGCAGGCCCACAGGGGACTCCTACAATGAGCAGTTCTTC. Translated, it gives CASRPTGDSYNEQFF.

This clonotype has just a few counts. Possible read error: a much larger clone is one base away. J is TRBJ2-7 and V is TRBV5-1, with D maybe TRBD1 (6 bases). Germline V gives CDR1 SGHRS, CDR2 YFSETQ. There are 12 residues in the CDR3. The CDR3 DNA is TGCGCCAGCAGCTTGGCCAGGGGCGAGAAGTACTTC. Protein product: CASSLARGEKYF. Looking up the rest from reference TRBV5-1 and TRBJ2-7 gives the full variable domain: KAGVTQTPRYLIKTRGQQVTLSCSPISGHRSVSWYQQTPGQGLQFLFEYFSETQRNKGNFPGRFSGRQFSNSRSEMNVSTLELGDSALYLCASSLARGEKYFGPGTRLTVT.

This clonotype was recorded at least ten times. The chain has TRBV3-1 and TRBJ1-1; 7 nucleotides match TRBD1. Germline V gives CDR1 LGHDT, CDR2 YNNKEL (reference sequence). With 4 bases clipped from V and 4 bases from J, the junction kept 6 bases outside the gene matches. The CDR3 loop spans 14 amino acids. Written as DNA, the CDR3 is TGTGCCAGCAGCCTACAACAGGGGTTCACTGAAGCTTTCTTT. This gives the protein CASSLQQGFTEAFF.

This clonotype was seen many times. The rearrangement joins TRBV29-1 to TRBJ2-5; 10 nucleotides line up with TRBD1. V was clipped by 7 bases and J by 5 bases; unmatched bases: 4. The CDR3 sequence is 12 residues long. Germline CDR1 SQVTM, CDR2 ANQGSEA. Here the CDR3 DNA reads TGCAGCGCTCCGGGACAGGGGGAGACCCAGTACTTC. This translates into CSAPGQGETQYF.

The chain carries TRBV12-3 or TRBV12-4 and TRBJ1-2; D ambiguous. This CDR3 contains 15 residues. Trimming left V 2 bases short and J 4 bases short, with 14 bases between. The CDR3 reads CASSLHSLFFYGYTF. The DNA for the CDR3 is TGTGCCAGCAGTTTACATAGCCTCTTCTTCTATGGCTACACCTTC.

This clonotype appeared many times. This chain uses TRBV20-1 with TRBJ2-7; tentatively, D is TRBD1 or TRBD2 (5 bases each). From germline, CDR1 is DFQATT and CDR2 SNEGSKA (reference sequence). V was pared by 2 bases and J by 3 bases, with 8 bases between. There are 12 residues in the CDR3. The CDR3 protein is CSARTGRYEQYF. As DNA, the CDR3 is TGCAGTGCTAGAACGGGGCGCTACGAGCAGTACTTC.

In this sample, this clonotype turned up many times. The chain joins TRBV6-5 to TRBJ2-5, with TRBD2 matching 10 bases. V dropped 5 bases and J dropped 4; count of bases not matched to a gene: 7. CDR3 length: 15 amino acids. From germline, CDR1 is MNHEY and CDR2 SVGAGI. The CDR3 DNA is TGTGCCAGCAGTAACTATAGCGGGGGGAGAGAGACCCAGTACTTC. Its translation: CASSNYSGGRETQYF.

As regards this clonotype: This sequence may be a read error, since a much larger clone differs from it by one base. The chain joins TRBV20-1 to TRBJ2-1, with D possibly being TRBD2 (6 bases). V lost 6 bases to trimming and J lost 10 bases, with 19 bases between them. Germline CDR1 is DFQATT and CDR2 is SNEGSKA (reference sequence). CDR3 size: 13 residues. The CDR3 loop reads CSAQPAGGEEQFF. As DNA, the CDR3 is TGCAGTGCCCAACCTGCAGGCGGGGAAGAGCAGTTCTTC.

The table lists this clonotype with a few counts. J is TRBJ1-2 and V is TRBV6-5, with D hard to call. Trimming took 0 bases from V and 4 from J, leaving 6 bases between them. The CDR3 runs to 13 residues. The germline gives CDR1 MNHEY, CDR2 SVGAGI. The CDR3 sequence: CASSYSGFYGYTF. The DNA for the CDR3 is TGTGCCAGCAGTTACTCGGGCTTCTATGGCTACACCTTC.

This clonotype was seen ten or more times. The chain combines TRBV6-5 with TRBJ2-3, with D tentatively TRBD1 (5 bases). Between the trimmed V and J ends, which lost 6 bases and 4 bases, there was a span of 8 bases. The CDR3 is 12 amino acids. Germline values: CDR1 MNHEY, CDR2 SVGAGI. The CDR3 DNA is TGTGCCAGCAGGACAGTCTCAGATACGCAGTATTTT. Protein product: CASRTVSDTQYF.

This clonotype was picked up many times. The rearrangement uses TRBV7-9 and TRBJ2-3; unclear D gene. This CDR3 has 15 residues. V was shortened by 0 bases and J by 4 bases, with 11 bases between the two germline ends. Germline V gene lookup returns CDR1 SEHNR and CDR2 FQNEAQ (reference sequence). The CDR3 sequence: CASSLALPSSDTQYF. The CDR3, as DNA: TGTGCCAGCAGCTTAGCGCTTCCTTCCTCAGATACGCAGTATTTT.

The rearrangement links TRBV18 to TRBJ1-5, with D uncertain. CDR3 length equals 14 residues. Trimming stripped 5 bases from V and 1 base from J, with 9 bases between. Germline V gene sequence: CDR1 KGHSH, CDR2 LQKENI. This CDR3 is CASSVDASNQPQHF. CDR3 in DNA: TGTGCCAGCTCAGTTGACGCGAGCAATCAGCCCCAGCATTTT. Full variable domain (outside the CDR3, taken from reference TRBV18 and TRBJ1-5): NAGVMQNPRHLVRRRGQEARLRCSPMKGHSHVYWYRQLPEEGLKFMVYLQKENIIDESGMPKERFSAEFPKEGPSILRIQQVVRGDSAAYFCASSVDASNQPQHFGDGTRLSIL.

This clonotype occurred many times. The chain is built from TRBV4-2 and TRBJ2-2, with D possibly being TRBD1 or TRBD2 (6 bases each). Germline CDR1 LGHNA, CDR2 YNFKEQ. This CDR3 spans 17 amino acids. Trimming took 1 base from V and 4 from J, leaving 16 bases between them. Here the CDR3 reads CASSQGSGAPATGELFF. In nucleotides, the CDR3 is TGTGCCAGCAGCCAAGGGTCGGGGGCGCCGGCCACCGGGGAGCTGTTTTTT.

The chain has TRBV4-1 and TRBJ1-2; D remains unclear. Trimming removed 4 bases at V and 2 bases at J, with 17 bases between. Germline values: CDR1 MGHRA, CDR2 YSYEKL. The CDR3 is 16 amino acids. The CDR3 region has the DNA TGCGCCAGCAGCCTCCGGACTGGGCGATCAAACTATGGCTACACCTTC. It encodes CASSLRTGRSNYGYTF.

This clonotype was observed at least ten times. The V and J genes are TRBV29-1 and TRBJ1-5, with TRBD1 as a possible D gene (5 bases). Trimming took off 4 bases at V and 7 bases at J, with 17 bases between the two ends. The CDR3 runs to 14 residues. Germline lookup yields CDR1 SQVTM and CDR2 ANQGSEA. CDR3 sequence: CSVGGVHKGQPQHF. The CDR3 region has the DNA TGCAGCGTTGGGGGGGTCCATAAGGGCCAGCCCCAGCATTTT.

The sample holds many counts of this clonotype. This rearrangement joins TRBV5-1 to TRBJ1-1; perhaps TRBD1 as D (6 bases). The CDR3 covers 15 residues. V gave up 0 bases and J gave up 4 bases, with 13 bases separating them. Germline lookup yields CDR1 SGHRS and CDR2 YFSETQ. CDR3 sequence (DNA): TGCGCCAGCAGCTTGGCCAGGGGAGGGGGCACTGAAGCTTTCTTT. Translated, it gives CASSLARGGGTEAFF.

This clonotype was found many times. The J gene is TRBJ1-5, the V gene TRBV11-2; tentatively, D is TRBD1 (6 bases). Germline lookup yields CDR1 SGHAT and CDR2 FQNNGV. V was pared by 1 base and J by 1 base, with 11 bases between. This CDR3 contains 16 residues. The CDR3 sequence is CASSLGYQGSNQPQHF. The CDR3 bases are TGTGCCAGCAGCTTAGGATACCAGGGGAGCAATCAGCCCCAGCATTTT. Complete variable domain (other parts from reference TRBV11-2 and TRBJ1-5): EAGVAQSPRYKIIEKRQSVAFWCNPISGHATLYWYQQILGQGPKLLIQFQNNGVVDDSQLPKDRFSAERLKGVDSTLKIQPAKLEDSAVYLCASSLGYQGSNQPQHFGDGTRLSIL.

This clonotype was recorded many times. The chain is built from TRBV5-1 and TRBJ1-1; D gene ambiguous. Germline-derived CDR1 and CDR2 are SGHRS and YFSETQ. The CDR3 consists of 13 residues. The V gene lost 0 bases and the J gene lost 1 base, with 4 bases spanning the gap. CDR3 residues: CASSLEPNTEAFF. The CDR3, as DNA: TGCGCCAGCAGCTTGGAACCGAACACTGAAGCTTTCTTT.

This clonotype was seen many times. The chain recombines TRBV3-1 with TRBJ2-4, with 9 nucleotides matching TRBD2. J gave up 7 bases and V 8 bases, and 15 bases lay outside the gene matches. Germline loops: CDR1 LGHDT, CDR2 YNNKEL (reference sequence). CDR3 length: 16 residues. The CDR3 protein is CASRPSGELRRNIQYF. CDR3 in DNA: TGTGCCAGCCGACCTAGCGGGGAACTTCGAAGGAACATTCAGTACTTC.

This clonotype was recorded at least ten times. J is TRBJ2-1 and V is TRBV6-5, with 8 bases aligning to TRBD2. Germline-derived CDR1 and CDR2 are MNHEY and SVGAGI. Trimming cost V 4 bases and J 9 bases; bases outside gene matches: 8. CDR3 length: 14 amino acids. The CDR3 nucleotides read TGTGCCAGCAGTTCTGCCGGGGGGGTTGGTGAGCAGTTCTTC. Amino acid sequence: CASSSAGGVGEQFF.

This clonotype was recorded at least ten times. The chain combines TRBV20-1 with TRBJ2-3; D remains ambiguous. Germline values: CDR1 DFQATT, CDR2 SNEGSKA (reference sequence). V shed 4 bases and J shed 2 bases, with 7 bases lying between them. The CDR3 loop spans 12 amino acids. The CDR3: CSAISLTDTQYF. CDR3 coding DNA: TGCAGTGCTATAAGTCTCACAGATACGCAGTATTTT.

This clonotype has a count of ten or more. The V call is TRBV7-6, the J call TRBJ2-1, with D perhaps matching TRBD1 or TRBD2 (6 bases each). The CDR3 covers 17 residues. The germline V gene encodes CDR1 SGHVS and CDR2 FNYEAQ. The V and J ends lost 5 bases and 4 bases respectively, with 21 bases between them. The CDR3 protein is CASSPVGAGGVYNEQFF. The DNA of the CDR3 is TGTGCCAGCAGCCCCGTGGGGGCCGGGGGAGTTTACAATGAGCAGTTCTTC.